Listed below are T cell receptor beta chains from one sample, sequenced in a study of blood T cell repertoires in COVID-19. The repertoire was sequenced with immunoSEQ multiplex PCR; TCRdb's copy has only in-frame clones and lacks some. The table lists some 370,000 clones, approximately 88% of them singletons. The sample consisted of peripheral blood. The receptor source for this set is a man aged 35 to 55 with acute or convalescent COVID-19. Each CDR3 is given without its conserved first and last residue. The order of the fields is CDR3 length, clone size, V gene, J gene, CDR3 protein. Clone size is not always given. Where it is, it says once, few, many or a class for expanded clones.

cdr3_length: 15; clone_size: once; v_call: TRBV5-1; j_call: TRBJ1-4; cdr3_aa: ASSVSPRGGSNEKLF
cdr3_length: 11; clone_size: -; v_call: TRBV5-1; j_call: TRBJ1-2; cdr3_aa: ASSYGQGPGDT
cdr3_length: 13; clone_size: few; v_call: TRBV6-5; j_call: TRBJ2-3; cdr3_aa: ASSSRQASTDTQY
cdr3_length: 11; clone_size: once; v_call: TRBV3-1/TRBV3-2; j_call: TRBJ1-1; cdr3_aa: ASSMTPNTEAF
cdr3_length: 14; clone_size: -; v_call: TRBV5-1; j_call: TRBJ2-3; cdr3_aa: ASSTGTASFTDTQY
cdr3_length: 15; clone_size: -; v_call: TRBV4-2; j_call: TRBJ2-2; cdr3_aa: ASSQEAGTTNTGELF
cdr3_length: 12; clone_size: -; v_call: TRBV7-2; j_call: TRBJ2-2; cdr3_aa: ASSLSVHTGELF
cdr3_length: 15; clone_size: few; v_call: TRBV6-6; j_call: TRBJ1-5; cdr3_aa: ASSPRRPVRGNQPQH
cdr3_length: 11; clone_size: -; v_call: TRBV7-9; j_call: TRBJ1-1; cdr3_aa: ASSSTGNTEAF
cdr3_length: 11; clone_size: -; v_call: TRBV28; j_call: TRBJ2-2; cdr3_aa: ASSLSRTGELF
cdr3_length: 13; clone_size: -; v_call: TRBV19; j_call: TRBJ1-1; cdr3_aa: ASSMPAGPNTEAF
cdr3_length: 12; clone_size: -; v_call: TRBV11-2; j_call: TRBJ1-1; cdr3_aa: ASMKTGFRTEAF
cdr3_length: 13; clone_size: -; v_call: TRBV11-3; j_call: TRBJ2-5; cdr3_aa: ASSLGRTGDETQY
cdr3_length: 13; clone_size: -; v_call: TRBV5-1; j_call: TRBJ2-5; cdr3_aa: ASSFTRAGGETQY
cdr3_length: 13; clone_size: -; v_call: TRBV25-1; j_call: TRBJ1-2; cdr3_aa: ASSEGAERNYGYT
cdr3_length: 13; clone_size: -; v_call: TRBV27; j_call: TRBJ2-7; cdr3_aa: ASKTGHLSSYEQY
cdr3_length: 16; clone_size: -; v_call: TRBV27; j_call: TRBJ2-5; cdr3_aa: ASSLGAVISGGRETQY
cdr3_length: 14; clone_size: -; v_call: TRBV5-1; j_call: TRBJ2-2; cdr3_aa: ASSLARQGRPGELF
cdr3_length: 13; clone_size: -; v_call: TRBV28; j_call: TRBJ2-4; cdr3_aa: ASRPEGLAKNIQY
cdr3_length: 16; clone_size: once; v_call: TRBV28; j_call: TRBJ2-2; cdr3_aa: ASSFSGTGGYGTGELF
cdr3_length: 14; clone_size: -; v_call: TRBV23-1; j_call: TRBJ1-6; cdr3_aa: ASSQGARLYNSPLH
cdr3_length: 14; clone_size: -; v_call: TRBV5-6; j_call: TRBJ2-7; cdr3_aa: ASSWTGTGITYEQY
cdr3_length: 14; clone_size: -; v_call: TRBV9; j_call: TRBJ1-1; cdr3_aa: ASSPHGQGIDTEAF
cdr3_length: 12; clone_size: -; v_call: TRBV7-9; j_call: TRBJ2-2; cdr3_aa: ASSRTKNTGELF
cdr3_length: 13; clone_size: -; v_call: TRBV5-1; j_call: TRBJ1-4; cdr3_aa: ASSPRQGANEKLF
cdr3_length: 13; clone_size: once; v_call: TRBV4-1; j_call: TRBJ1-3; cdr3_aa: ASSQERGSGNTIY
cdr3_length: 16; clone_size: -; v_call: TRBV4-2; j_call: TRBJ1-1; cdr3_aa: ASSLGTGGSALSTEAF
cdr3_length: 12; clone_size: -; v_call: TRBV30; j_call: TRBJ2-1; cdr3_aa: AFTEDSYYNEQF
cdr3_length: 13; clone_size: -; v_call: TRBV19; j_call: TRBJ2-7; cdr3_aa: ASSILAGGVYEQY
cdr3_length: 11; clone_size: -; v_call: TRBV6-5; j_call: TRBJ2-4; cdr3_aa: ASSHTAKNIQY
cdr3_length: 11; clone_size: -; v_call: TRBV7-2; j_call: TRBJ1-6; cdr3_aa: ASSFQGNSPLH
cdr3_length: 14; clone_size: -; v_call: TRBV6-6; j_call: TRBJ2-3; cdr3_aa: ASSLRTSRATDTQY
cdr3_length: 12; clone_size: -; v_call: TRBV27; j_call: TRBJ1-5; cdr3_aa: ASSARASNQPQH
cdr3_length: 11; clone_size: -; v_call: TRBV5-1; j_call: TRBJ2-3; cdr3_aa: ASSSRGVDTQY
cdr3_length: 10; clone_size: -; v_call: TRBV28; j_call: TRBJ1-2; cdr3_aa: ASRSPGDGYT
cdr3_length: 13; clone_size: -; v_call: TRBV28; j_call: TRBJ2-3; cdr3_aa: ATRNGGSIPDTQY